This T cell receptor (beta chain) was sequenced in a study of blood T cell repertoires in COVID-19. Study-level background: Italy, Spain and the United States were the sources of the convalescent and acute COVID-19 samples.

Trimming took 3 bases from V and 8 from J; bases not matched to a gene: 10. The CDR3 spans 14 residues. Per germline, CDR1 SGHRS and CDR2 YFSETQ. Original handling: Quantification of nucleated cells was approximated via reference gene primer amplification. Data came from immunoSEQ multiplex PCR; TCRdb stores just in-frame clones and leaves some out. V, J and clone size reflect that table, while D and trimming were determined from the DNA. The sample has roughly 200,000 clones; 70% to 90% are singletons. Only a few counts were recorded for this clone. The sequenced sample was PBMCs or T cells enriched from blood (not recorded which). The chain uses TRBV5-1 and TRBJ1-2; TRBD1 matches 7 bases. This clonotype was sampled from a woman in her 40s with acute COVID-19. The CDR3 nucleotides are TGCGCCAGCAGCTGGACCGACAGGGTGGAGGGCTACACCTTC. Translated, it gives CASSWTDRVEGYTF.